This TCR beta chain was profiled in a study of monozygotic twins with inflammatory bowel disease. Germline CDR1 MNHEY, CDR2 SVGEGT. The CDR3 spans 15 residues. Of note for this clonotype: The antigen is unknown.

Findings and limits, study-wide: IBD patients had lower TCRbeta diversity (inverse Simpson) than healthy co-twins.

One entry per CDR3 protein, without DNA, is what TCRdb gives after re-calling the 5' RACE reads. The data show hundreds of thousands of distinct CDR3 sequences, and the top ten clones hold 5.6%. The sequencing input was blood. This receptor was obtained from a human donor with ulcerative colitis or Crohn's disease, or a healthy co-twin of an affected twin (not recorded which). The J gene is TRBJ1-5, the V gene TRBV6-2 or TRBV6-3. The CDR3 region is CASSYSTVEGQPQHF.